The 8 T cell receptor beta chains presented below share a single source sample, sequenced in a study of long-term antiretroviral therapy in people with HIV. At survey level, the immunoSEQ assay was run in its v3.0 version. Assay used: immunoSEQ multiplex PCR; TCRdb lists only in-frame clones, some missing. The table has fewer than 55,000 clones, nearly 95% seen once. The sample was unsorted PBMCs, taken 3.7 years after starting antiretroviral therapy. The receptors come from a woman between 45 and 65 years old with HIV.

V is TRBV12-5 and J is TRBJ2-3; D may be TRBD2 (5 bases). Germline CDR1 reads LGHNT; CDR2 reads FRNRAP. The CDR3 spans 14 residues. V lost 6 bases and J lost 1, with 11 bases in between. CDR3 protein: CASGNSEGTDTQYF. The CDR3 coding sequence is TGTGCTAGTGGGAACTCGGAGGGCACAGATACGCAGTATTTT.

The table lists this clone with a count of one. The chain uses TRBV6-5 and TRBJ1-1; D remains ambiguous. Germline CDR1 is MNHEY and CDR2 is SVGAGI. V was clipped by 0 bases and J by 4 bases, with 15 bases between them. The CDR3 totals 16 residues. The CDR3 region is CASSYSGTGWITEAFF. CDR3 nucleotide sequence: TGTGCCAGCAGTTACTCGGGAACCGGGTGGATCACTGAAGCTTTCTTT.

This clone is a singleton in its sample. This rearrangement joins TRBV5-1 to TRBJ1-2; 7 positions agree with TRBD1. Losses at the gene ends were 4 bases for V and 1 base for J; bases not matched to a gene: 4. The CDR3 sequence is 14 residues long. Germline V gene sequence: CDR1 SGHRS, CDR2 YFSETQ. The CDR3 nucleotides read TGCGCCAGCAGCCCCGGGACAGTTAACTATGGCTACACCTTC. This sequence encodes CASSPGTVNYGYTF.

The sample holds one count of this clone. For the CDR3, the DNA is TGTGCCAGTAGTCTGGACAGGGGTATCACCGGGGAGCTGTTTTTT. Translating gives CASSLDRGITGELFF. The J gene is TRBJ2-2, the V gene TRBV19; TRBD1 agrees at 9 bases. The V segment lost 5 bases and the J segment 4 bases; nucleotides outside the gene matches: 5. Germline loops: CDR1 LNHDA, CDR2 SQIVND (reference sequence). There are 15 residues in the CDR3.

This rearrangement joins TRBV10-3 to TRBJ2-5; D assignment may be TRBD1 or TRBD2 (6 bases each). The germline CDR1 and CDR2 sequences are ENHRY and SYGVKD. The CDR3 is 13 amino acids. Trimming took 9 bases from V and 1 from J, leaving 12 bases between them. This CDR3 is CAIGRGPQETQYF. The CDR3 DNA is TGTGCCATAGGTCGGGGGCCCCAAGAGACCCAGTACTTC.

For this clone: The same CDR3 can be traced to other DNA sequences in this sample. The chain recombines TRBV4-3 with TRBJ2-7; D perhaps matches TRBD2 (5 bases). Germline V gives CDR1 LGHNA, CDR2 YSLEER. The CDR3 loop spans 14 amino acids. V lost 1 base and J 2 bases, leaving 9 bases between the germline ends. Here the CDR3 DNA reads TGCGCCAGCAGCCAAGGGACGGGGACCTACGAGCAGTACTTC. Protein product: CASSQGTGTYEQYF.

The chain links TRBV12-5 to TRBJ2-7; D is unclear. Germline V gene sequence: CDR1 LGHNT, CDR2 FRNRAP. The CDR3 spans 14 residues. V was trimmed by 1 base and J by 9 bases, leaving 16 bases between them. The CDR3 reads CASGLEASVGGQYF. In DNA form, the CDR3 reads TGTGCTAGTGGTTTGGAAGCGTCTGTAGGTGGGCAGTACTTC.

The chain combines TRBV19 with TRBJ1-4; no definite D call. This CDR3 is 15 amino acids long. From germline, CDR1 is LNHDA and CDR2 SQIVND (reference sequence). The V end was cut by 5 bases, the J end by 0 bases, with 10 bases between. CDR3 loop: CASSPADTTNEKLFF. Here the CDR3 DNA reads TGTGCCAGTAGTCCGGCAGACACAACTAATGAAAAACTGTTTTTT.